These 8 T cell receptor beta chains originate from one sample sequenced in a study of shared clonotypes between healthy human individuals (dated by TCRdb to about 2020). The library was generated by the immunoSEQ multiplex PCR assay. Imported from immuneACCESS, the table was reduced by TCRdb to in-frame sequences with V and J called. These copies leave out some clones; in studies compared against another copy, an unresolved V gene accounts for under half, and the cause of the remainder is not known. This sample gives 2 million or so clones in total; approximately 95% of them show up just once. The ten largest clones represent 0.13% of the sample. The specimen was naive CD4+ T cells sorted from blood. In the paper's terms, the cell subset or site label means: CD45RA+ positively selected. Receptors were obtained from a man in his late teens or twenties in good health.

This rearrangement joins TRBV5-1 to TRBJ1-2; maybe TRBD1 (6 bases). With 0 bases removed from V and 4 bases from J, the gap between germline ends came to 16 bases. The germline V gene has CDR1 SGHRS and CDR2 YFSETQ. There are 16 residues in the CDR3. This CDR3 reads CASSLGSDRSIYGYTF. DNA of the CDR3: TGCGCCAGCAGCTTGGGAAGCGACAGGTCTATCTATGGCTACACCTTC.

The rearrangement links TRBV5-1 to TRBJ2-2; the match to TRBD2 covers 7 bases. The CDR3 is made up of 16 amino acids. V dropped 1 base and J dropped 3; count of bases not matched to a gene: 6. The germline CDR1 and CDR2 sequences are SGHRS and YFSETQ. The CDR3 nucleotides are TGCGCCAGCAGCTTGATCGCGGGGGACCACACCGGGGAGCTGTTTTTT. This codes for CASSLIAGDHTGELFF.

The CDR3 nucleotides read TGTGCCAGCAGTTACCGGGAGGGCCTGGGCAATGAGCAGTTCTTC. Protein sequence: CASSYREGLGNEQFF. V gene TRBV7-8 combines with J gene TRBJ2-1; the match to TRBD2 covers 8 bases. With V trimmed by 6 bases and J by 6 bases, 10 bases remained unmatched. CDR3 length: 15 amino acids. Germline CDR1 and CDR2: SGHVS and FQNEAQ.

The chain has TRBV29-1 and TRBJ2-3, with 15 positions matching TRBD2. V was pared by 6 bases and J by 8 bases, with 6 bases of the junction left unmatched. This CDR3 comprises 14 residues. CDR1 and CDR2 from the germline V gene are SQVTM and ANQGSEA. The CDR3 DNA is TGCAGCGTCGGGACTAGCGGGGGGCCGGGTACGCAGTATTTT. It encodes CSVGTSGGPGTQYF.

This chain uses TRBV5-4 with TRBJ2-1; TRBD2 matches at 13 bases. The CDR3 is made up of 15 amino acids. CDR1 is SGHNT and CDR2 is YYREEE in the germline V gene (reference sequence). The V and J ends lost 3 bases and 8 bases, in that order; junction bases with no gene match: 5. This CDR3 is CASSSWTSGSDEQFF. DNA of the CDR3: TGTGCCAGCAGCTCCTGGACTAGCGGGAGTGATGAGCAGTTCTTC.

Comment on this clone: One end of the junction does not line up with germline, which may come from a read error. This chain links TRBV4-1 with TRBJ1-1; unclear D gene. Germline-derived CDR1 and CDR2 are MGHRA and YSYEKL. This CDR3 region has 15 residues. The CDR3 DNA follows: TGCGCCAGCAGCCAAGAGGTCCTCCTGAAGACTGAAGCTTTCTTT. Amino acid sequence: CASSQEVLLKTEAFF.

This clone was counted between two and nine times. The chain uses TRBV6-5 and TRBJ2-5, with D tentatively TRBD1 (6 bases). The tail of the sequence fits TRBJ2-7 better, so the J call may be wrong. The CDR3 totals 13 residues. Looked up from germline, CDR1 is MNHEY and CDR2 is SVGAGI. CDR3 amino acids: CASSYEGGYEQYF. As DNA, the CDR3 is TGTGCCAGCAGTTACGAAGGGGGCTACGAGCAGTACTTC.

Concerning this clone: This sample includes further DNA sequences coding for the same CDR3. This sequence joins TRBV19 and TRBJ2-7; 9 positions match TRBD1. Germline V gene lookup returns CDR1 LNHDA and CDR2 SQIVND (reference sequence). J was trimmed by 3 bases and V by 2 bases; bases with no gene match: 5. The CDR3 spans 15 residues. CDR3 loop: CASSIPGQGIYEQYF. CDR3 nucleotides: TGTGCCAGTAGTATACCGGGACAGGGTATCTACGAGCAGTACTTC.